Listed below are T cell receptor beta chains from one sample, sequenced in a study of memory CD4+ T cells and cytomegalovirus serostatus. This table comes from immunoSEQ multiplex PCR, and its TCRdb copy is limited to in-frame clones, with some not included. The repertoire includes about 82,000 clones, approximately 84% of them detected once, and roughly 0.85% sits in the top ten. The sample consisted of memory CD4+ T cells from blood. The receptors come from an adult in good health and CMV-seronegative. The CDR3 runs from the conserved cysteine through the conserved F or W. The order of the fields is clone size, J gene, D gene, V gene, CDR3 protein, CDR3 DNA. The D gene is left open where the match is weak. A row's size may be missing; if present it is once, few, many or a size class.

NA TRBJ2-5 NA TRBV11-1 CASSPRTALQETQYF TGTGCCAGCAGCCCCCGGACGGCCCTTCAAGAGACCCAGTACTTC
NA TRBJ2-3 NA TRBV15 CATGGETGEQTDTQYF TGTGCCACCGGGGGGGAGACAGGGGAACAGACAGATACGCAGTATTTT
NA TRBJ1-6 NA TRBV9 CASSPFSPLHF TGTGCCAGCAGCCCTTTCTCACCCCTCCACTTT
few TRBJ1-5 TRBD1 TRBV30 CAWSRGEINQPQHF TGTGCCTGGAGCAGGGGGGAGATCAATCAGCCCCAGCATTTT
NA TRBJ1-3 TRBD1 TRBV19 CASTFGTGAGNTIYF TGTGCCAGTACCTTTGGGACAGGGGCTGGAAACACCATATATTTT
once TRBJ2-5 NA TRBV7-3 CASGEGGPGETQYF TGTGCCAGCGGTGAGGGGGGGCCCGGGGAGACCCAGTACTTC
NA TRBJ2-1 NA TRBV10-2 CATKDSPSSYNEQFF TGCGCCACCAAGGACTCTCCGAGCTCCTACAATGAGCAGTTCTTC
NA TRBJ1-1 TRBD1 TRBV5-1 CASSLTGGNTEAFF TGCGCCAGCAGCTTAACAGGGGGGAACACTGAAGCTTTCTTT
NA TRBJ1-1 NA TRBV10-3 CAISESLGPTNTEAFF TGTGCCATCAGTGAGTCCCTGGGTCCAACGAACACTGAAGCTTTCTTT
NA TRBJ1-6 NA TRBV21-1 CASSNRNNSPLHF TGTGCCAGCAGCAATCGGAATAATTCACCCCTCCACTTT
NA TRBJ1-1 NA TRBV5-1 CASSQTQIGDLKPFF TGCGCCAGCAGCCAAACTCAGATAGGGGACCTGAAGCCTTTCTTT
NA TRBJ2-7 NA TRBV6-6 CASSYLPMAETYEQYF TGTGCCAGCAGTTACCTCCCTATGGCAGAAACCTACGAGCAGTACTTC
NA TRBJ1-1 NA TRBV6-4 CASSDSLEAFF TGTGCCAGCAGTGACAGCCTTGAAGCTTTCTTT
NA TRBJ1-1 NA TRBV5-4 CASSLGTRFLEAFF TGTGCCAGCAGCTTGGGGACCAGGTTTCTTGAAGCTTTCTTT
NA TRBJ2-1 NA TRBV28 CASSGARAGLHNEQFF TGTGCCAGCAGTGGTGCCCGGGCGGGCCTCCACAATGAGCAGTTCTTC
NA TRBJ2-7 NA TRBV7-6 CASSLEQVGEQYF TGTGCCAGCAGCTTAGAACAGGTGGGCGAGCAGTACTTC
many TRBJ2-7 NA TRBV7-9 CASSNWIGRPTYEQYF TGTGCCAGCAGCAACTGGATTGGCAGGCCAACCTACGAGCAGTACTTC
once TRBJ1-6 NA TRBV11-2 CASSLDRVNSPLHF TGTGCCAGCAGCTTAGACAGGGTCAATTCACCCCTCCACTTT
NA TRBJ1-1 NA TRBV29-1 CSVVSLRTEAFF TGCAGCGTTGTTAGTTTAAGGACTGAAGCTTTCTTT
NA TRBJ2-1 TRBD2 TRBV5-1 CASSSGTSHNEQFF TGCGCCAGCTCCTCGGGGACTAGTCACAATGAGCAGTTCTTC
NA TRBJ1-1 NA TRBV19 CASSIFGRSEAFF TGTGCCAGTAGTATATTTGGCAGGTCTGAAGCTTTCTTT
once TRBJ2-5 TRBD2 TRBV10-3 CAISAGLAGAGETQYF TGTGCCATCAGCGCGGGACTAGCGGGGGCCGGGGAGACCCAGTACTTC
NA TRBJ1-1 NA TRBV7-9 CASSLGLNRGTIEAFF TGTGCCAGCAGCTTAGGCCTAAATCGAGGGACAATTGAAGCTTTCTTT
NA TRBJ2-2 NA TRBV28 CASSFSPGRRTGELFF TGTGCCAGCAGTTTCTCCCCCGGGCGACGAACCGGGGAGCTGTTTTTT
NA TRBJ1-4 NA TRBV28 CASGSPLDPRNEKLFF TGTGCCAGCGGCTCTCCTTTGGACCCCAGGAATGAAAAACTGTTTTTT
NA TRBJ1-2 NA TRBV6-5 CASSPTPGYGYTF TGTGCCAGCAGCCCCACCCCGGGCTATGGCTACACCTTC
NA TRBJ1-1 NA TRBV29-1 CSVEIRAEAFF TGCAGCGTTGAAATCCGGGCTGAAGCTTTCTTT
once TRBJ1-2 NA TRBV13 CASHNPRGAYGYTF TGTGCCAGCCACAACCCTCGGGGGGCGTATGGCTACACCTTC
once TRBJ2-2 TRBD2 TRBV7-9 CASRPRRGGNTGELFF TGTGCCAGCAGACCTCGCCGGGGGGGAAACACCGGGGAGCTGTTTTTT
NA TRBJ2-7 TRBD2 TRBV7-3 CASSLNGGSSYEQYF TGTGCCAGCAGCTTGAACGGGGGGAGCTCCTACGAGCAGTACTTC
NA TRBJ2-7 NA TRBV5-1 CASSRGLDGSYEQYF TGCGCCAGCAGCCGAGGACTGGACGGATCCTACGAGCAGTACTTC
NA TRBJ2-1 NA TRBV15 CATSRERGSFYNEQFF TGTGCCACCAGCAGAGAGCGGGGTTCATTCTACAATGAGCAGTTCTTC
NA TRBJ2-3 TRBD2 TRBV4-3 CASSQGLAGGITDTQYF TGCGCCAGCAGCCAAGGACTAGCGGGGGGCATCACAGATACGCAGTATTTT
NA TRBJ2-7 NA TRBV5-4 CASRSGVLPIYEQYF TGTGCCAGCAGGAGTGGGGTGCTCCCCATCTACGAGCAGTACTTC
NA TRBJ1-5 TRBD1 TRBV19 CASSMGQDRGRRFNQPQHF TGTGCCAGTAGCATGGGACAGGACAGGGGGCGAAGATTCAATCAGCCCCAGCATTTT
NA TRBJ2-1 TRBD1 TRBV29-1 CSVGGQGNFF TGCAGCGTGGGTGGACAGGGAAACTTCTTC
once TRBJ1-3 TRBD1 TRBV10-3 CAISSDRGRRNTIYF TGTGCCATCAGTAGTGACAGGGGTCGGCGAAACACCATATATTTT
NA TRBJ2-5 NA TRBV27 CASSPSTGGETQYF TGTGCCAGCAGTCCATCTACAGGTGGGGAGACCCAGTACTTC
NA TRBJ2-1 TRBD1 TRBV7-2 CASSLQGQGNNEQFF TGTGCCAGCAGCTTGCAGGGACAGGGGAATAATGAGCAGTTCTTC
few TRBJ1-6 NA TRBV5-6 CASSLTADSPLHF TGTGCCAGCAGCTTGACGGCAGATTCACCCCTCCACTTT
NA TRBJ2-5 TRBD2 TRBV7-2 CASSSFGLAGLGETQYF TGTGCCAGCAGCTCGTTCGGACTAGCGGGGTTAGGAGAGACCCAGTACTTC
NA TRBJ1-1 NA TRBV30 CAWSPSRGWGNTEAFF TGTGCCTGGAGTCCCTCTAGGGGCTGGGGGAACACTGAAGCTTTCTTT
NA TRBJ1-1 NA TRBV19 CASSIGWAGWNTEAFF TGTGCCAGTAGTATAGGTTGGGCAGGCTGGAACACTGAAGCTTTCTTT
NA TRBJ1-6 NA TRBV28 CASRPRWEANSPLHF TGTGCCAGCAGGCCCCGTTGGGAGGCTAATTCACCCCTCCACTTT
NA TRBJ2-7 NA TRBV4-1 CASSQVAGGYEQYF TGCGCCAGCAGCCAAGTCGCCGGGGGCTACGAGCAGTACTTC
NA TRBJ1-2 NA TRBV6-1 CASSEVGNSGYGYTF TGTGCCAGCAGTGAAGTGGGCAACTCGGGCTATGGCTACACCTTC
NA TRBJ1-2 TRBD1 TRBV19 CASIRTGSNYGYTF TGTGCCAGTATCCGGACAGGGTCTAACTATGGCTACACCTTC
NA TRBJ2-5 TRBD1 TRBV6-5 CASSYSGGQGGTQYF TGTGCCAGCAGTTACTCGGGAGGACAGGGAGGGACCCAGTACTTC
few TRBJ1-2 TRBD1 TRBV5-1 CASSLGQMIYGYTF TGCGCCAGCAGCCTGGGACAGATGATCTATGGCTACACCTTC
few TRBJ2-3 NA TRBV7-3 CASSLTAFTDTQYF TGTGCCAGCAGCTTAACGGCTTTCACAGATACGCAGTATTTT